The rows below give T cell receptor beta chains drawn from one sample of a study of technical replicates of blood from a handful of donors. Profiling relied on immunoSEQ multiplex PCR, and the TCRdb table lists in-frame clones only, not all of them. The sample contains approximately 70,000 clones, roughly 96% of which appear only once. The sequenced material came from T cells isolated from PBMCs. The receptors originated from a human donor in good health. The CDR3 runs from the conserved cysteine through the conserved F or W. Each record gives: J gene, D gene, clone size, V gene, CDR3 protein, CDR3 DNA. D genes are given only for firm matches. Size is omitted from some rows. Given values are once, few, many or a class for expanded clones.

j_call: TRBJ2-1
d_call: TRBD1
clone_size: .
v_call: TRBV5-1
cdr3_aa: CASGDRPNEQFF
cdr3_nt: TGCGCCAGCGGGGACAGGCCCAATGAGCAGTTCTTC

j_call: TRBJ1-3
d_call: .
clone_size: .
v_call: TRBV4-1
cdr3_aa: CASSQQGFSGNTIYF
cdr3_nt: TGCGCCAGCAGCCAACAGGGGTTCTCTGGAAACACCATATATTTT

j_call: TRBJ1-1
d_call: .
clone_size: .
v_call: TRBV10-1
cdr3_aa: CASSEDGRGYFTEAFF
cdr3_nt: TGCGCCAGCAGTGAAGATGGCAGGGGATATTTCACTGAAGCTTTCTTT

j_call: TRBJ1-2
d_call: .
clone_size: .
v_call: TRBV13
cdr3_aa: CASSSSRDTTNYGYTF
cdr3_nt: TGTGCCAGCAGCTCGTCCCGGGACACTACTAACTATGGCTACACCTTC

j_call: TRBJ2-7
d_call: TRBD2
clone_size: .
v_call: TRBV4-2
cdr3_aa: CASSQEVDGGDIFYEQYF
cdr3_nt: TGTGCCAGCAGCCAAGAAGTTGACGGGGGGGATATATTTTACGAGCAGTACTTC

j_call: TRBJ2-7
d_call: .
clone_size: .
v_call: TRBV6-5
cdr3_aa: CASNSGSYEQYF
cdr3_nt: TGTGCCAGCAACTCGGGGTCCTACGAGCAGTACTTC

j_call: TRBJ2-5
d_call: .
clone_size: .
v_call: TRBV11-3
cdr3_aa: CASSRYLSGETQYF
cdr3_nt: TGTGCCAGCAGCCGATATTTATCGGGGGAGACCCAGTACTTC

j_call: TRBJ2-7
d_call: TRBD2
clone_size: .
v_call: TRBV10-3
cdr3_aa: CAISYGRLAERYEQYF
cdr3_nt: TGTGCCATCAGCTACGGTAGGCTAGCGGAACGCTACGAGCAGTACTTC

j_call: TRBJ2-5
d_call: TRBD2
clone_size: once
v_call: TRBV19
cdr3_aa: CASSIERAGGPPETQYF
cdr3_nt: TGTGCCAGTAGTATAGAGCGAGCGGGGGGGCCACCAGAGACCCAGTACTTC

j_call: TRBJ2-5
d_call: .
clone_size: once
v_call: TRBV5-1
cdr3_aa: CASRSGTPVRETQYF
cdr3_nt: TGCGCCAGCAGATCCGGGACACCTGTTCGGGAGACCCAGTACTTC

j_call: TRBJ1-1
d_call: TRBD1
clone_size: .
v_call: TRBV4-1
cdr3_aa: CASSRVQGSTEAFF
cdr3_nt: TGCGCCAGCAGCCGAGTACAGGGGAGCACTGAAGCTTTCTTT

j_call: TRBJ2-1
d_call: TRBD2
clone_size: .
v_call: TRBV30
cdr3_aa: CAWSPGGPDEQFF
cdr3_nt: TGTGCCTGGAGCCCGGGGGGGCCGGATGAGCAGTTCTTC

j_call: TRBJ1-1
d_call: .
clone_size: few
v_call: TRBV11-2
cdr3_aa: CASSVRGMNTEAFF
cdr3_nt: TGTGCCAGCAGCGTCAGGGGAATGAACACTGAAGCTTTCTTT

j_call: TRBJ2-7
d_call: TRBD2
clone_size: .
v_call: TRBV10-1
cdr3_aa: CASSEQTTSGDYEQYF
cdr3_nt: TGCGCCAGCAGTGAGCAAACGACTAGCGGGGACTACGAGCAGTACTTC

j_call: TRBJ2-2
d_call: .
clone_size: .
v_call: TRBV27
cdr3_aa: CASSSGTNTGELFF
cdr3_nt: TGTGCCAGCAGTTCGGGGACGAACACCGGGGAGCTGTTTTTT

j_call: TRBJ1-2
d_call: .
clone_size: .
v_call: TRBV30
cdr3_aa: CAWSASVLGPYGYTF
cdr3_nt: TGTGCCTGGAGTGCCTCGGTATTGGGGCCCTATGGCTACACCTTC

j_call: TRBJ1-2
d_call: TRBD1
clone_size: .
v_call: TRBV29-1
cdr3_aa: CSVVTGGADGYTF
cdr3_nt: TGCAGCGTTGTGACAGGGGGCGCGGATGGCTACACCTTC

j_call: TRBJ2-4
d_call: TRBD1
clone_size: .
v_call: TRBV5-4
cdr3_aa: CASSPVTGTGLNIQYF
cdr3_nt: TGTGCCAGCAGCCCGGTGACCGGGACAGGGCTTAACATTCAGTACTTC

j_call: TRBJ2-3
d_call: .
clone_size: .
v_call: TRBV6-5
cdr3_aa: CASKAGGDTQYF
cdr3_nt: TGTGCCAGCAAAGCCGGGGGTGATACGCAGTATTTT

j_call: TRBJ1-3
d_call: TRBD1
clone_size: .
v_call: TRBV7-9
cdr3_aa: CASSARDRGLAHSGNTIYF
cdr3_nt: TGTGCCAGCAGCGCCCGGGACAGGGGGCTTGCCCATTCTGGAAACACCATATATTTT

j_call: TRBJ1-2
d_call: .
clone_size: .
v_call: TRBV6-5
cdr3_aa: CASRIGQSRGGYTF
cdr3_nt: TGTGCCAGCAGAATCGGGCAATCAAGGGGTGGCTACACCTTC

j_call: TRBJ1-2
d_call: .
clone_size: once
v_call: TRBV11-2
cdr3_aa: CASSLQGRGFYGYTF
cdr3_nt: TGTGCCAGCAGCCTACAGGGCCGGGGCTTCTATGGCTACACCTTC